These T cell receptor beta chains were read from a single sample in a study of T cell changes during pregnancy in multiple sclerosis. Some clones are missing from TCRdb's copy, which holds only in-frame ones; the method was immunoSEQ multiplex PCR. The profile shows around 63,000 clones, around 90% of them singletons. This specimen consisted of peripheral blood, obtained after pregnancy. All receptors derive from a female donor with multiple sclerosis, enrolled in a pregnancy study. CDR3s include the opening cysteine and the closing phenylalanine or tryptophan. D genes are given only for firm matches. Part of the rows lack a size; the others show once, few, many or a class for expanded clones.

-	-	11	TRBV2	TRBJ1-2	TGTGCCAGCGGGCGGGAATATGGCTACACCTTC	CASGREYGYTF
-	-	12	TRBV18	TRBJ1-5	TGTGCCAGCTCACCAACAGATCAGCCCCAGCATTTT	CASSPTDQPQHF
-	-	16	TRBV27	TRBJ2-6	TGTGCCAGCAGCAGGGGCCCGGGCTCTGGGGCCAACGTCCTGACTTTC	CASSRGPGSGANVLTF
-	TRBD1	14	TRBV5-1	TRBJ2-1	TGCGCCAGCAGCGGGGGACAGGGTGGCAATGAGCAGTTCTTC	CASSGGQGGNEQFF
-	-	15	TRBV14	TRBJ2-1	TGTGCCAGCAGCCAAGATATCACGGGAAGGGATGAGCAGTTCTTC	CASSQDITGRDEQFF
once	-	13	TRBV6-1	TRBJ1-1	TGTGCCAGCCGCGCGCTAGGGAACACTGAAGCTTTCTTT	CASRALGNTEAFF
-	-	14	TRBV7-2	TRBJ1-2	TGTGCCAGCAGCTTAGCGGGCCAGTACTATGGCTACACCTTC	CASSLAGQYYGYTF
-	-	17	TRBV27	TRBJ1-2	TGTGCCAGCAGTTTTCCCTCGCTAGAGGTGATTAACTATGGCTACACCTTC	CASSFPSLEVINYGYTF
once	-	14	TRBV13	TRBJ2-6	TGTGCCAGCAGCTTTCCCAAGGGGTACAACGTCCTGACTTTC	CASSFPKGYNVLTF
-	TRBD2	14	TRBV5-1	TRBJ2-5	TGCGCCAGCAGCTGGGGACTAGCGGGAGAGACCCAGTACTTC	CASSWGLAGETQYF
-	-	15	TRBV6-6	TRBJ1-3	TGTGCCAGCAGTTACTCGAAAACATCTGGAAACACCATATATTTT	CASSYSKTSGNTIYF
-	-	16	TRBV4-2	TRBJ1-2	TGTGCCAGCAGCCAAGAATACTCGCAGGGTGCTTATGGCTACACCTTC	CASSQEYSQGAYGYTF
-	TRBD2	15	TRBV19	TRBJ2-1	TGTGCCAGTACCTCGGGACTAGCGGCCTACAATGAGCAGTTCTTC	CASTSGLAAYNEQFF
-	-	10	TRBV20-1	TRBJ2-7	TGCAGTGCTCGCAGGGACGAGCAGTACTTC	CSARRDEQYF
-	TRBD2	18	TRBV4-2	TRBJ2-3	TGTGCCAGCAGCCAAGATTCGGCTAGCGGGAGTTTGTTGGATACGCAGTATTTT	CASSQDSASGSLLDTQYF
-	-	13	TRBV7-2	TRBJ2-7	TGTGCCAGCAGCCGTTTTAGCGGAGACGAGCAGTACTTC	CASSRFSGDEQYF
-	TRBD1	16	TRBV6-6	TRBJ2-3	TGTGCCAGCAGTTACTCCTGGGACAGGGCCACAGATACGCAGTATTTT	CASSYSWDRATDTQYF
once	TRBD2	15	TRBV13	TRBJ2-2	TGTGCCAGCAGCTCCGGGAGGGCCAGGGACGGGGAGCTGTTTTTT	CASSSGRARDGELFF
-	TRBD1	13	TRBV7-2	TRBJ2-1	TGTGCCAGCAGCTTAACAGGGGGCTATGAGCAGTTCTTC	CASSLTGGYEQFF
-	TRBD2	19	TRBV4-1	TRBJ2-1	TGCGCCAGCAGCCAAGAGCAGCTAGCGGGAGGGGCGTCTTCCAATGAGCAGTTCTTC	CASSQEQLAGGASSNEQFF
-	TRBD2	17	TRBV29-1	TRBJ2-7	TGCAGCGTTGGCGCCCCGAGCGGGAGCGATCGTCCCTACGAGCAGTACTTC	CSVGAPSGSDRPYEQYF
-	-	17	TRBV30	TRBJ1-6	TGTGCCTGGAGTGTCGGGTCCCGGCCACAATATAATTCACCCCTCCACTTT	CAWSVGSRPQYNSPLHF
-	TRBD2	15	TRBV30	TRBJ2-4	TGTGCCTTCAACTCAGCGGGAGGGGTCAAAAACATTCAGTACTTC	CAFNSAGGVKNIQYF
-	-	13	TRBV5-6	TRBJ1-1	TGTGCCAGCAGCCCGTATGGGACTCTGCGCGCTTTCTTT	CASSPYGTLRAFF
-	-	11	TRBV2	TRBJ1-2	TGTGCCAGCAGAGGCGGGGCGGGCTACACCTTC	CASRGGAGYTF
-	TRBD2	17	TRBV7-9	TRBJ2-1	TGTGCCAGCAGCACTGGGACTAGCGGGCTACTCTACAATGAGCAGTTCTTC	CASSTGTSGLLYNEQFF
-	TRBD1	14	TRBV9	TRBJ1-5	TGTGCCAGCAGCCCCCAGGGGGAGGCCCAGCCCCAGCATTTT	CASSPQGEAQPQHF
-	TRBD1	11	TRBV27	TRBJ2-7	TGTGCCAGCAGGACAGGGATCGAGCAGTACTTC	CASRTGIEQYF
once	-	15	TRBV11-2	TRBJ2-3	TGTGCCAGCAGCTTAAGACCGAGAGGAACAGATACGCAGTATTTT	CASSLRPRGTDTQYF
once	-	14	TRBV10-2	TRBJ2-7	TGCGCCAGCAGGTTTTTGGCGGGTTCCTACGAGCAGTACTTC	CASRFLAGSYEQYF
-	-	16	TRBV7-9	TRBJ2-2	TGTGCCAGCAGCTTCATCGGCAGGGATGGCACCGGGGAGCTGTTTTTT	CASSFIGRDGTGELFF
-	TRBD1	17	TRBV13	TRBJ1-5	TGTGCCAGCAGCTTATCGGGGGGGGACAGGGGGCATCAGCCCCAGCATTTT	CASSLSGGDRGHQPQHF
-	TRBD2	18	TRBV19	TRBJ2-7	TGTGCCAGTAGTATAAGTCCCAGGGGACTAGCGGGAGGTGACGAGCAGTACTTC	CASSISPRGLAGGDEQYF
-	TRBD2	15	TRBV7-9	TRBJ2-1	TGTGCCAGCAGCTTAGTAGCGGGGGCCTACAATGAGCAGTTCTTC	CASSLVAGAYNEQFF
-	TRBD1	13	TRBV6-5	TRBJ2-7	TGTGCCAGCAGTTCGGACAGGGGTTACGAGCAGTACTTC	CASSSDRGYEQYF
-	-	12	TRBV11-2	TRBJ1-1	TGTGCCAGCAGCGCCAGGGACACTGAAGCTTTCTTT	CASSARDTEAFF
-	-	14	TRBV18	TRBJ1-4	TGTGCCAGCTCACCCCGGGGGACTAATGAAAAACTGTTTTTT	CASSPRGTNEKLFF
once	TRBD1	16	TRBV19	TRBJ1-5	TGTGCCAGTAGAGTCCGGGACAGGGAAGGCAATCAGCCCCAGCATTTT	CASRVRDREGNQPQHF
-	TRBD1	15	TRBV5-1	TRBJ1-1	TGCGCCAGCAGCCCAGGGGGCGCATCCGCCACTGAAGCTTTCTTT	CASSPGGASATEAFF
-	-	14	TRBV7-9	TRBJ1-2	TGTGCCAGCACCATAATAGACAGGAGCTATGGCTACACCTTC	CASTIIDRSYGYTF
-	-	16	TRBV5-4	TRBJ1-1	TGTGCCAGCAGCTTGGCCGGGTTGCTAATGAACACTGAAGCTTTCTTT	CASSLAGLLMNTEAFF
-	TRBD1	14	TRBV18	TRBJ1-2	TGTGCCAGCTCACAGGGACAGGGCTACTATGGCTACACCTTC	CASSQGQGYYGYTF
-	-	17	TRBV28	TRBJ2-2	TGTGCCAGCAGTTTAGGAGGGTTCCCCCCCACGTCCGGGGAGCTGTTTTTT	CASSLGGFPPTSGELFF
-	TRBD2	16	TRBV5-6	TRBJ2-3	TGTGCCAGCAGCTCCACCGCTAGCGGGGTCCGAGATACGCAGTATTTT	CASSSTASGVRDTQYF
-	TRBD1	14	TRBV5-1	TRBJ1-1	TGCGCCAGCAGTTCCCTGACAGGGGGCACTGAAGCTTTCTTT	CASSSLTGGTEAFF
-	-	15	TRBV19	TRBJ2-7	TGTGCCAGTAGTATAAGCGGTAGCAAGTCTTACGAGCAGTACTTC	CASSISGSKSYEQYF
-	TRBD2	14	TRBV6-5	TRBJ2-7	TGTGCCAGCAGGCTAGGGGAGGGACCGGGGGAGCAGTACTTC	CASRLGEGPGEQYF
-	TRBD1	13	TRBV5-4	TRBJ2-7	TGTGCCCTAACCACCGGGACAGGGGGATTCGGGGACTTC	CALTTGTGGFGDF
-	TRBD1	14	TRBV6-5	TRBJ2-7	TGTGCCAGCAGTTACTCGACAGGGGGCCTCGAGCAGTACTTC	CASSYSTGGLEQYF
-	-	15	TRBV18	TRBJ2-1	TGTGCCAGCTCACGGGTCTACAGGGAGAGCGACCTTGCGTTCTTC	CASSRVYRESDLAFF
-	-	13	TRBV11-2	TRBJ2-7	TGTGCCAGCAGCCTTGTACAGGGCTACGAGCAGTACTTC	CASSLVQGYEQYF
few	-	12	TRBV29-1	TRBJ1-1	TGCAGCGTTGAACAGGGGAGTTCTGAGGCTTTCTTT	CSVEQGSSEAFF
-	TRBD1	14	TRBV2	TRBJ1-2	TGTGCCAGCAGTGAACAGGGGGCGAACTATGGCTACACCTTC	CASSEQGANYGYTF
-	-	12	TRBV5-6	TRBJ1-2	TGTGCCAGCAGCTCCAGGGTAGAGGGCTACACCTTC	CASSSRVEGYTF
-	-	13	TRBV6-5	TRBJ1-5	TGTGCCAGCAGTTACTCTGAGGGTCAGCCCCAGCATTTT	CASSYSEGQPQHF